This T cell receptor (beta chain) was recovered during a study of identical twins. Unique molecular identifiers were in the cDNA, with template-switch universal primer binding. TCRdb redid the calling of the 5' RACE reads with MiXCR, one entry per CDR3 protein. Of 1.5 million to 2 million distinct CDR3 sequences listed, roughly 35% are singletons. V was cut by 5 bases and J by 7 bases, with 11 bases left in between. The length of the CDR3 is 12 residues. Sequenced input: cord blood. This TCR was sampled from a newborn girl in good health. This rearrangement joins TRBV12-3 or TRBV12-4 to TRBJ1-1, with D uncertain. CDR3 sequence reads: CASSPYADEAFF. CDR3 in DNA: TGTGCCAGCAGTCCCTATGCAGATGAAGCTTTCTTT.